Listed here are 31 T cell receptor beta chains from one sample, sequenced in a study of radiation and T cells in renal cell carcinoma. The assay was immunoSEQ multiplex PCR, and TCRdb's table has in-frame clones only and misses some. The sample consists of 75,000 to 90,000 clones, 80% to 90% of them appearing once. Indicated time point: blood 4 weeks post-SBRT, at nephrectomy. Treatment denoted: 15 Gy SBRT to primary tumor, nephrectomy 4 weeks later. Here the sequenced sample was blood, taken from a patient whose treatment included radiotherapy and nephrectomy. These receptors were collected from a woman aged 70-85 years with renal cell carcinoma.

The chain couples TRBV18 to TRBJ1-1; no definite D call. V was clipped by 0 bases and J by 0 bases, with 8 bases between them. Germline CDR1 is KGHSH and CDR2 is LQKENI. CDR3 length equals 15 residues. As DNA, the CDR3 is TGTGCCAGCTCACCACCGAAGGGAATGAACACTGAAGCTTTCTTT. Protein product: CASSPPKGMNTEAFF. Looking up the rest from reference TRBV18 and TRBJ1-1 gives the full variable domain: NAGVMQNPRHLVRRRGQEARLRCSPMKGHSHVYWYRQLPEEGLKFMVYLQKENIIDESGMPKERFSAEFPKEGPSILRIQQVVRGDSAAYFCASSPPKGMNTEAFFGQGTRLTVV.

The chain uses TRBV5-1 and TRBJ2-7; TRBD1 matches 9 bases. The germline V gene has CDR1 SGHRS and CDR2 YFSETQ. The V and J ends lost 7 bases and 6 bases, in that order; junction bases with no gene match: 11. The length of the CDR3 is 14 residues. The CDR3 sequence: CASAPGDREGEQYF. The CDR3 nucleotides are TGCGCCAGCGCCCCCGGGGACAGGGAGGGCGAGCAGTACTTC.

The rearrangement uses TRBV25-1 and TRBJ1-3; D perhaps matches TRBD1 (5 bases). The germline V and J ends were trimmed by 6 bases and 0 bases, with 12 bases remaining between them. Per germline, CDR1 MGHDK and CDR2 SYGVNS. This CDR3 is 15 amino acids long. The CDR3 loop reads CASRLGGLSGNTIYF. CDR3 in DNA: TGTGCCAGCAGGCTGGGGGGACTCTCTGGAAACACCATATATTTT.

The chain recombines TRBV11-3 with TRBJ2-7; D could derive from TRBD1 or TRBD2 (6 bases each). This CDR3 contains 15 residues. Germline V lookup: CDR1 SGHNT, CDR2 YENEEA. Between the trimmed V and J ends, which lost 2 bases and 1 base, there was a span of 12 bases. The CDR3 loop reads CASSLRGAGSYEQYF. The CDR3 DNA sequence: TGTGCCAGCAGCTTAAGGGGGGCAGGGTCCTACGAGCAGTACTTC.

The V gene is TRBV6-1, the J gene TRBJ2-7; D unresolved. The CDR3 has 13 residues. The V end was cut by 2 bases, the J end by 9 bases, with 14 bases between. CDR1 and CDR2 from the germline V gene are MNHNS and SASEGT. The CDR3 region has the DNA TGTGCCAGCAGTGAAACAGTTTTTAGTGTGCAGTACTTC. Translation gives CASSETVFSVQYF.

The chain joins TRBV7-8 to TRBJ2-5; 8 positions match TRBD1. Germline V lookup: CDR1 SGHVS, CDR2 FQNEAQ. The ends lost 4 bases at V and 1 base at J; junction bases unmatched: 8. CDR3 length: 16 residues. The CDR3 DNA reads as TGTGCCAGCAGCTCTCGGACAGGGCGGTCCCAAGAGACCCAGTACTTC. It specifies CASSSRTGRSQETQYF. The full variable domain, in which reference TRBV7-8 and TRBJ2-5 provide the parts outside the CDR3, is GAGVSQSPRYKVAKRGQDVALRCDPISGHVSLFWYQQALGQGPEFLTYFQNEAQLDKSGLPSDRFFAERPEGSVSTLKIQRTQQEDSAVYLCASSSRTGRSQETQYFGPGTRLLVL.

The gene calls are TRBV4-2 and TRBJ1-5; no firm D call. Germline CDR1 LGHNA, CDR2 YNFKEQ. The CDR3 length is 14 residues. Trimming removed 5 bases from V and 3 bases from J, with 11 bases in between. CDR3 nucleotides: TGTGCCAGCAGCACCTTAGGGAACAATCAGCCCCAGCATTTT. Amino acid sequence: CASSTLGNNQPQHF.

This rearrangement joins TRBV27 to TRBJ2-3; 10 bases line up with TRBD1. With V trimmed by 4 bases and J by 3 bases, 7 bases remained unmatched. This CDR3 comprises 16 residues. Per germline, CDR1 MNHEY and CDR2 SMNVEV (reference sequence). The CDR3 DNA reads as TGTGCCAGCAGTTCAAAGGACAGGGGGTGGACAGATACGCAGTATTTT. It yields the protein CASSSKDRGWTDTQYF.

This clone appeared a few times. The chain uses TRBV5-1 and TRBJ1-2; perhaps TRBD1 as D (5 bases). V was clipped by 2 bases and J by 3 bases, with 8 bases between them. The germline V gene encodes CDR1 SGHRS and CDR2 YFSETQ. The length of the CDR3 is 13 residues. The CDR3 reads CASSFGGDYGYTF. The CDR3 DNA reads TGCGCCAGCAGCTTCGGGGGAGACTATGGCTACACCTTC.

In this sample, this clone turned up once. This sequence joins TRBV7-2 and TRBJ1-6, with 7 bases identical to TRBD1. V shed 5 bases and J 4 bases; nucleotides not matched to a gene: 5. The CDR3 length is 15 residues. The germline gives CDR1 SGHTA, CDR2 FQGNSA. CDR3 nucleotide sequence: TGTGCCAGCAGCGCCTCGGGACAGTATAATTCACCCCTCCACTTT. Translation gives CASSASGQYNSPLHF. Together with reference TRBV7-2 and TRBJ1-6, the CDR3 gives the full variable domain: GAGVSQSPSNKVTEKGKDVELRCDPISGHTALYWYRQSLGQGLEFLIYFQGNSAPDKSGLPSDRFSAERTGGSVSTLTIQRTQQEDSAVYLCASSASGQYNSPLHFGNGTRLTVT.

The CDR3 coding sequence is TGTGCCTGGAGAATAGCAACCGGGACAGGGGCCCCGAGGACTGAAGCTTTCTTT. Protein product: CAWRIATGTGAPRTEAFF. The chain uses TRBV30 and TRBJ1-1; 10 positions match TRBD1. The V and J ends lost 3 bases and 5 bases, in that order; junction bases with no gene match: 18. The CDR3 runs 18 residues. CDR1 is GTSNPN and CDR2 is SVGIG in the germline V gene (reference sequence).

This clone appeared a single time. This chain joins TRBV5-4 and TRBJ2-1; 11 bases are shared with TRBD2. The germline V gene encodes CDR1 SGHNT and CDR2 YYREEE (reference sequence). This CDR3 contains 16 residues. V gave up 4 bases and J gave up 6 bases; unmatched junction bases: 9. CDR3 residues: CASSTELAGALNEQFF. Written as DNA, the CDR3 is TGTGCCAGCAGCACGGAACTAGCGGGGGCTCTCAATGAGCAGTTCTTC.

This rearrangement joins TRBV4-3 to TRBJ1-4, with unresolved D. Trimming took off 0 bases at V and 4 bases at J, with 12 bases between the two ends. The CDR3 runs 16 residues. Per the germline V gene, CDR1 is LGHNA and CDR2 is YSLEER. CDR3 residues: CASSQDAWALNEKLFF. The DNA of the CDR3 is TGCGCCAGCAGCCAAGACGCTTGGGCCCTTAATGAAAAACTGTTTTTT.

Written as DNA, the CDR3 is TGTGCCAGCAGCTTAGAGGGGGCGACTAATGAAAAACTGTTTTTT. Its translation: CASSLEGATNEKLFF. The rearrangement joins TRBV9 to TRBJ1-4; 7 bases match TRBD1. Germline V gene sequence: CDR1 SGDLS, CDR2 YYNGEE. V was pared by 4 bases and J by 2 bases, with 5 bases of the junction left unmatched. CDR3 length: 15 amino acids.

The CDR3 sequence: CASSLPGGNEQFF. The DNA for the CDR3 is TGTGCCAGCAGTTTACCCGGGGGCAATGAGCAGTTCTTC. V is TRBV28 and J is TRBJ2-1; weak D call: TRBD2 (6 bases). V lost 2 bases and J lost 6, with 8 bases in between. CDR1 and CDR2 from the germline V gene are MDHEN and SYDVKM. This CDR3 is 13 amino acids long.

This chain joins TRBV6-5 and TRBJ2-1; D is uncertain. V lost 6 bases to trimming and J lost 0 bases, with 12 bases between them. This CDR3 is 15 amino acids long. In germline, CDR1 is MNHEY, CDR2 SVGAGI. The CDR3 DNA reads as TGTGCCAGCAGCTCCCGCACTCGCTCCTACAATGAGCAGTTCTTC. It yields the protein CASSSRTRSYNEQFF.

The J gene is TRBJ2-3, the V gene TRBV28; 14 bases line up with TRBD2. Germline CDR1 MDHEN, CDR2 SYDVKM. Losses at the gene ends were 8 bases for V and 6 bases for J; bases not matched to a gene: 4. This CDR3 comprises 14 residues. CDR3 loop: CASGLAGGRDTQYF. The CDR3 DNA follows: TGTGCCAGCGGACTAGCGGGGGGCCGGGATACGCAGTATTTT.

DNA for the CDR3: TGTGCCAGCAGCCAACCAAGTTGGGGTATGAACACTGAAGCTTTCTTT. It encodes CASSQPSWGMNTEAFF. V is TRBV5-6 and J is TRBJ1-1; no reliable D call. The CDR3 loop spans 16 amino acids. The V end was cut by 4 bases, the J end by 0 bases, with 16 bases between. Germline assignment: CDR1 SGHDT and CDR2 YYEEEE.

This rearrangement joins TRBV6-5 to TRBJ2-7, with 14 positions matching TRBD2. Trimming cost V 1 base and J 9 bases; bases outside gene matches: 5. Germline V gives CDR1 MNHEY, CDR2 SVGAGI. CDR3 length: 15 amino acids. The CDR3 sequence: CASSYFGTSGGGQYF. CDR3 sequence (DNA): TGTGCCAGCAGTTACTTCGGGACTAGCGGGGGAGGGCAGTACTTC.

Only one count was recorded for this clone. The rearrangement links TRBV6-1 to TRBJ1-5; D unclear. V lost 4 bases and J lost 0, with 22 bases in between. The CDR3 length is 19 residues. CDR1 and CDR2 from the germline V gene are MNHNS and SASEGT. The CDR3 region is CASSVRRGGPYNSNQPQHF. The CDR3, as DNA: TGTGCCAGCAGTGTACGGCGGGGTGGCCCATATAATAGCAATCAGCCCCAGCATTTT.

The chain has TRBV7-2 and TRBJ2-2; TRBD1 is a possible D gene (6 bases). This CDR3 contains 16 residues. Germline assignment: CDR1 SGHTA and CDR2 FQGNSA. V dropped 5 bases and J dropped 0 bases, with 13 bases sitting between them. The CDR3 DNA reads as TGTGCCAGCAGCGCGGACAGAGTTTCGAACACCGGGGAGCTGTTTTTT. Translated, it gives CASSADRVSNTGELFF.

The chain links TRBV30 to TRBJ2-6, with D perhaps matching TRBD2 (6 bases). The CDR3 extends over 15 amino acids. The germline V and J ends were trimmed by 8 bases and 2 bases, with 16 bases remaining between them. Germline CDR1 is GTSNPN and CDR2 is SVGIG (reference sequence). CDR3 region: CAGAGRGTGANVLTF. CDR3 DNA: TGTGCCGGGGCGGGACGGGGGACTGGGGCCAACGTCCTGACTTTC.

This chain joins TRBV30 and TRBJ2-7, with D possibly TRBD1 on 6 matching bases. Germline CDR1 GTSNPN, CDR2 SVGIG (reference sequence). The CDR3 consists of 12 residues. V was shortened by 3 bases and J by 3 bases, with 9 bases between the two germline ends. CDR3 in amino acids: CAWRQGHYEQYF. CDR3 DNA: TGTGCCTGGAGACAGGGCCACTACGAGCAGTACTTC. Looking up the rest from reference TRBV30 and TRBJ2-7 gives the full variable domain: SQTIHQWPATLVQPVGSPLSLECTVEGTSNPNLYWYRQAAGRGLQLLFYSVGIGQISSEVPQNLSASRPQDRQFILSSKKLLLSDSGFYLCAWRQGHYEQYFGPGTRLTVT.

The chain is built from TRBV4-2 and TRBJ2-4; the match to TRBD2 covers 10 bases. CDR1 is LGHNA, CDR2 YNFKEQ, per germline. The CDR3 spans 17 residues. With 0 bases clipped from V and 6 bases from J, the junction kept 8 bases outside the gene matches. CDR3 region: CASSQDRSGGAPNIQYF. The CDR3 DNA follows: TGTGCCAGCAGCCAAGATCGGAGCGGGGGGGCGCCAAACATTCAGTACTTC.

The rearrangement joins TRBV7-9 to TRBJ2-7; D not resolved. This CDR3 has 12 amino acids. The V and J ends lost 2 bases and 4 bases respectively, with 6 bases between them. CDR1 and CDR2 from the germline V gene are SEHNR and FQNEAQ (reference sequence). This CDR3 is CASSLRMYEQYF. DNA of the CDR3: TGTGCCAGCAGCTTAAGAATGTACGAGCAGTACTTC.

V is TRBV9 and J is TRBJ1-3, with D uncertain. The V end was cut by 0 bases, the J end by 3 bases, with 4 bases between. Per germline, CDR1 SGDLS and CDR2 YYNGEE. The CDR3 is made up of 13 amino acids. DNA of the CDR3: TGTGCCAGCAGCGTAGGAGGTGGAAACACCATATATTTT. Translation gives CASSVGGGNTIYF.

The V and J genes are TRBV7-2 and TRBJ1-5, with D perhaps TRBD1 (5 bases). This CDR3 has 13 amino acids. Trimming removed 2 bases at V and 7 bases at J, with 9 bases between. The germline V gene has CDR1 SGHTA and CDR2 FQGNSA. DNA of the CDR3: TGTGCCAGCAGCTTACAGGGAAGACAGCCCCAGCATTTT. Translation: CASSLQGRQPQHF.

The rearrangement joins TRBV28 to TRBJ1-1; D is unclear. The V gene's germline CDR1 is MDHEN and CDR2 SYDVKM. This CDR3 has 14 amino acids. Trimming took off 3 bases at V and 0 bases at J, with 8 bases between the two ends. The CDR3, as DNA: TGTGCCAGCAGTTTGTCACAGATGAACACTGAAGCTTTCTTT. The encoded protein is CASSLSQMNTEAFF.

J is TRBJ1-5 and V is TRBV19; D is uncertain. Germline CDR1 LNHDA, CDR2 SQIVND (reference sequence). CDR3 length: 15 amino acids. Trimming took 0 bases from V and 2 from J, leaving 8 bases between them. The CDR3 spells CASSIEGYGNQPQHF. CDR3 in DNA: TGTGCCAGTAGTATAGAAGGTTACGGCAATCAGCCCCAGCATTTT.

The table lists this clone with a count of one. The chain combines TRBV5-6 with TRBJ2-1; 9 bases are shared with TRBD2. CDR1 and CDR2 from the germline V gene are SGHDT and YYEEEE. With 1 base clipped from V and 9 bases from J, the junction kept 11 bases outside the gene matches. The CDR3 is made up of 16 amino acids. The CDR3: CASSLTAGGRKAEQFF. CDR3 coding DNA: TGTGCCAGCAGCTTGACGGCGGGGGGGCGGAAAGCTGAGCAGTTCTTC. Using reference TRBV5-6 and TRBJ2-1 for the parts outside the CDR3, the full variable domain is DAGVTQSPTHLIKTRGQQVTLRCSPKSGHDTVSWYQQALGQGPQFIFQYYEEEERQRGNFPDRFSGHQFPNYSSELNVNALLLGDSALYLCASSLTAGGRKAEQFFGPGTRLTVL.

V usage is TRBV11-3 and J usage is TRBJ2-7; 7 bases are a match to TRBD2. The junction had 5 bases not matched to a gene; V was cut back by 1 base and J by 2 bases. CDR1 is SGHNT, CDR2 YENEEA, per germline. CDR3 length: 15 amino acids. CDR3 nucleotides: TGTGCCAGCAGCTTAGGATTGGGGGGGGCCTACGAGCAGTACTTC. Protein product: CASSLGLGGAYEQYF.